This TCR beta chain was found in a study of blood T cells in healthy people across ages. Regarding the study as a whole: There was no known CMV status for donors, so expanded clonotype changes were possibly confounded. Because sorting was not performed, PBMCs prevented conclusive naive versus antigen-experienced comparison.

Trimming left V 5 bases short and J 6 bases short, with 5 bases between. Germline CDR1 reads SGHTA; CDR2 reads FQGTGA. CDR3 length equals 10 residues. Next came a second PCR, run for about 6 to 12 cycles, which used a sample-barcoded 5' primer along with a J-beta primer mix. Carrying 12 random nucleotides, a template-switch adaptor labeled each individual cDNA molecule. Each sample yielded at least 3 million CDR3-containing paired-end reads. TCRdb independently ran MiXCR on the 5' RACE reads; one entry per CDR3 protein. Found here are over a million distinct CDR3 sequences, approximately 38% of them singletons; the top ten hold 7.9%. The sample holds a few counts of this clonotype. Its target is unknown.

The chain links TRBV7-3 to TRBJ2-7; D is unresolved. The TCR was taken from a woman aged 18-29 years in good health. The specimen was blood. CDR3 loop: CASSTAEQYF. In DNA, the CDR3 is TGTGCCAGCAGCACCGCCGAGCAGTACTTC.